Detailed here is one TCR beta chain. These data are taken from a study of shared clonotypes between healthy human individuals. TCRdb's table, derived via immunoSEQ multiplex PCR, lists solely in-frame clones and lacks some. The repertoire holds roughly 2 million clones, with approximately 94% as singletons. The receptor's source is a man between 18 and 35 years old in good health. Sequences were obtained from naive CD4+ T cells sorted from blood. Subset: CD45RA+ positively selected.

CDR3 DNA sequence: TGTGCCAGTAGTACCGGACGGAATACCTACGAGCAGTACTTC. Translation gives CASSTGRNTYEQYF. The V and J genes are TRBV19 and TRBJ2-7; D ambiguous. CDR3 size: 14 residues. V dropped 4 bases and J dropped 2 bases, with 12 bases sitting between them. Per germline, CDR1 LNHDA and CDR2 SQIVND (reference sequence). Variable domain in full (rest from reference TRBV19 and TRBJ2-7): DGGITQSPKYLFRKEGQNVTLSCEQNLNHDAMYWYRQDPGQGLRLIYYSQIVNDFQKGDIAEGYSVSREKKESFPLTVTSAQKNPTAFYLCASSTGRNTYEQYFGPGTRLTVT.